The source of this T cell receptor (beta chain) is a study of human CD8 memory T cell subsets. Whole-study results and caveats: Minimal repertoire overlap was seen between stem-like memory T cells and precursor exhausted T cells. Similar levels of high diversity, measured as normalized Shannon-Wiener diversity, were found in stem-like memory and precursor exhausted T cells, which was not the case for effector memory cells.

Libraries of TCR beta chains were produced by 5' RACE (UMI-labeled). How the authors handled the data: Each library (TCR beta) contained from 3,000 to 3,500 up to roughly 20,000 functional CDR3 beta clonotypes. TCRdb reprocessed the 5' RACE reads and reports one entry per CDR3 protein, with no DNA. TCRdb assigned the V and J calls; the authors' analysis was not used. The table gives roughly 4,200 distinct CDR3 sequences; the top ten clones make up about 32% of it. Turning to this clonotype: What it recognizes is unknown.

The TCR originated in a human donor in good health. Input material: CD8+ effector memory T cells (TEM) sorted from PBMCs. Subset indicated: effector memory CD8 T cells, CCR7- CD45RO+ CD95+.

The CDR3 loop reads CASSKRYEKLFF. J is TRBJ1-4 and V is TRBV19. The CDR3 consists of 12 residues. Germline assignment: CDR1 LNHDA and CDR2 SQIVND (reference sequence).